This is a list of T cell receptor beta chains from one sample in a study of shared clonotypes between healthy human individuals. The assay was immunoSEQ multiplex PCR, and TCRdb's table has in-frame clones only and misses some. The repertoire holds 2 million to 3 million clones, with 85% to 95% as singletons. Sequencing was performed on naive CD4+ T cells sorted from blood. These receptors all stem from a man between 18 and 35 years old in good health. Both conserved end residues are part of each CDR3. A D gene is named only where the DNA matches it firmly. Clone size, where shown, is once, few, many, or a class for clones that have expanded.

>TRBV4-1|NA|TRBJ1-5|NA
TGCGCCAGCAGCCAAGAAGAGACCAGGCAGCCCCAGCATTTT
CASSQEETRQPQHF
>TRBV19|NA|TRBJ1-5|NA
TGTGCCAGTAGTATAGTCGGGACCAATCAGCCCCAGCATTTT
CASSIVGTNQPQHF
>TRBV27|NA|TRBJ1-5|NA
TGTGCCAGCAGTTTTAATCGGGTTAATCAGCCCCAGCATTTT
CASSFNRVNQPQHF
>TRBV7-9|NA|TRBJ2-5|once
TGTGCCAGCAGCTTAGTGGCTATACAAGAGACCCAGTACTTC
CASSLVAIQETQYF
>TRBV5-6|NA|TRBJ2-3|NA
TGTGCCAGCAGCTTGGATTTAGGCCTTGGGGATACGCAGTATTTT
CASSLDLGLGDTQYF
>TRBV5-6|TRBD1|TRBJ2-5|NA
TGTGCCAGCAGCTCAACACGGCAGGGGGTTCCCGGGGAGACCCAGTACTTC
CASSSTRQGVPGETQYF
>TRBV6-6|NA|TRBJ1-2|NA
TGTGCCAGCAGTAAGCCAGACTATGGCTACACCTTC
CASSKPDYGYTF
>TRBV7-2|NA|TRBJ2-3|NA
TGTGCCAGCAGCGGGCGGAAGGTGGCAGATACGCAGTATTTT
CASSGRKVADTQYF
>TRBV19|TRBD1|TRBJ1-5|NA
TGTGCCAGTAGTATTAGGGGGACAGGGATGGAGCCCCAGCATTTT
CASSIRGTGMEPQHF
>TRBV2|NA|TRBJ2-7|NA
TGTGCCAGCAGTGAAATAGGGTACGAGCAGTACTTC
CASSEIGYEQYF
>TRBV10-1|NA|TRBJ2-2|NA
TGCGCCAGCAGTATAGGGACTCAGAACACCGGGGAGCTGTTTTTT
CASSIGTQNTGELFF
>TRBV28|TRBD2|TRBJ2-1|NA
TGTGCCAGCAGTTTATCTAGCGGGGGGCGCAATGAGCAGTTCTTC
CASSLSSGGRNEQFF
>TRBV7-2|NA|TRBJ2-7|NA
TGTGCCAGCAGCTTAGGACGCCTGAGTACCTACGAGCAGTACTTC
CASSLGRLSTYEQYF
>TRBV10-1|NA|TRBJ1-1|NA
TGCGCCAGCAGTTTCGACAGATCGAACACTGAAGCTTTCTTT
CASSFDRSNTEAFF
>TRBV7-2|TRBD2|TRBJ2-7|NA
TGTGCCAGCAGCTTAGGCGGGGGGGCCCACGAGCAGTACTTC
CASSLGGGAHEQYF
>TRBV28|TRBD1|TRBJ2-1|NA
TGTGCCAGCACCTACTACGGGACAGGGAATGAGCAGTTCTTC
CASTYYGTGNEQFF
>TRBV7-9|NA|TRBJ2-5|NA
TGTGCCAGCAGCCAAAGTACAGGGTGGGAGACCCAGTACTTC
CASSQSTGWETQYF
>TRBV9|NA|TRBJ2-6|NA
TGTGCCAGCAGCGTAGAAATCGGGCGCTCTGGGGCCAACGTCCTGACTTTC
CASSVEIGRSGANVLTF
>TRBV30|NA|TRBJ2-7|NA
TGTGCCTGGAAGCAGACCTCCTACGAGCAGTACTTC
CAWKQTSYEQYF
>TRBV5-1|NA|TRBJ1-1|NA
TGCGCCAGCAGCCCCTCCGGGTGGGCTGAAGCTTTCTTT
CASSPSGWAEAFF
>TRBV19|TRBD1|TRBJ1-5|NA
TGTGCCAGTAGTATAGGGGGACAGAATCAGCCCCAGCATTTT
CASSIGGQNQPQHF
>TRBV10-3|NA|TRBJ2-3|NA
TGTGCCATCAGATCAGGCGGTCTTAGCACAGATACGCAGTATTTT
CAIRSGGLSTDTQYF
>TRBV6-1|TRBD1|TRBJ2-1|NA
TGTGCCAGCAGTTCTGGACAGGGACGGAGTGAGCAGTTCTTC
CASSSGQGRSEQFF
>TRBV10-3|TRBD2|TRBJ2-7|NA
TGTGCCATCAGTGAGTCGCGGGGGATCGACTACGAGCAGTACTTC
CAISESRGIDYEQYF
>TRBV2|TRBD1|TRBJ1-2|NA
TGTGCCAGCAGTCGTCCGGGACAGGGTGGTGGCTACACCTTC
CASSRPGQGGGYTF
>TRBV7-9|NA|TRBJ1-1|NA
TGTGCCAGCAGCTTAGATCAGGGCAACACTGAAGCTTTCTTT
CASSLDQGNTEAFF
>TRBV5-1|NA|TRBJ2-1|NA
TGCGCCAGCACCTTTAGCGGAAGCTCCTACAATGAGCAGTTCTTC
CASTFSGSSYNEQFF
>TRBV5-4|TRBD1|TRBJ1-6|NA
TGTGCCAGCAGTGTGGACAGGGTGCTTAGTTCACCCCTCCACTTT
CASSVDRVLSSPLHF
>TRBV11-2|NA|TRBJ2-2|NA
TGTGCCAGCAGCCCGGTACCCGGGGAGCTGTTTTTT
CASSPVPGELFF
>TRBV11-3|NA|TRBJ2-2|NA
TGTGCCAGCAGCTTAGACAGAAACACCGGGGAGCTGTTTTTT
CASSLDRNTGELFF
>TRBV5-1|NA|TRBJ1-2|NA
TGCGCCAGCAGCTTGGCGGTCAGCTATGGCTACACCTTC
CASSLAVSYGYTF
>TRBV2|TRBD1|TRBJ2-7|NA
TGTGCCAGCAGTCCGGACAGGGACCCAGCCTACGAGCAGTACTTC
CASSPDRDPAYEQYF
>TRBV6-1|NA|TRBJ1-1|NA
TGTGCCAGCAGTTCCAAGGACCTGAACACTGAAGCTTTCTTT
CASSSKDLNTEAFF
>TRBV7-9|NA|TRBJ2-7|NA
TGTGCCAGCAGCTTAAAGGGGGGTGCCTACGAGCAGTACTTC
CASSLKGGAYEQYF
>TRBV19|TRBD1|TRBJ2-5|NA
TGTGCCAGTAGTACAAGGGACAGGCCCCAAGAGACCCAGTACTTC
CASSTRDRPQETQYF
>TRBV5-4|TRBD1|TRBJ2-2|NA
TGTGCCAGCAGTACAGGGGTCAACACCGGGGAGCTGTTTTTT
CASSTGVNTGELFF
>TRBV28|NA|TRBJ2-1|NA
TGTGCCAGCAGTTCGACAGGTCGGCGGTACAATGAGCAGTTCTTC
CASSSTGRRYNEQFF
>TRBV2|NA|TRBJ2-2|NA
TGTGCCAGCAGTGAGTCCAGGGCCACCGGGGAGCTGTTTTTT
CASSESRATGELFF
>TRBV11-1|NA|TRBJ2-3|NA
TGTGCCAGCAGCTTTGAGCTGGGTACGCAGTATTTT
CASSFELGTQYF
>TRBV27|TRBD2|TRBJ2-2|NA
TGTGCCAGCAGAGACGGCGGGAGTGGTCTCGGGGAGCTGTTTTTT
CASRDGGSGLGELFF
>TRBV7-9|NA|TRBJ2-6|NA
TGTGCCAGCAGCTTAGAGGTAACCTCTGGGGCCAACGTCCTGACTTTC
CASSLEVTSGANVLTF
>TRBV5-4|TRBD2|TRBJ2-7|NA
TGTGCCAGCAGCATTACTAGCGGTTCCTACGAGCAGTACTTC
CASSITSGSYEQYF
>TRBV5-1|NA|TRBJ1-4|once
TGCGCCAGCAGCTTTTCCAGGGAGAATGAAAAACTGTTTTTT
CASSFSRENEKLFF
>TRBV9|NA|TRBJ2-1|NA
TGTGCCAGCAGCGTAGTCCCCGAGCCTTCCAATGAGCAGTTCTTC
CASSVVPEPSNEQFF
>TRBV4-1|NA|TRBJ2-1|NA
TGCGCCAGCAGCCACCAGGACAGGGAGGGCAATGAGCAGTTCTTC
CASSHQDREGNEQFF
>TRBV19|NA|TRBJ2-5|NA
TGTGCCACCTCGATCGGGATTAAAGAGACCCAGTACTTC
CATSIGIKETQYF